This record looks at one T cell receptor beta chain sequence and its context. These data originate in a study of T-cell memory formation after mild COVID-19. TCRdb fed the 5' RACE reads into MiXCR, producing one record per CDR3 protein. The table records about 360,000 distinct CDR3 sequences, approximately 15% of them present only once. Input material: PBMCs or a T cell subset sorted from them (not recorded which). This clonotype was obtained from a young man who had mild COVID-19 (a few samples of this study predate the infection). Cell type and time point are not known.

The CDR3 DNA reads TGCGCCAGCAGCTCGGCGCCGGGCTGGGAGACCCAGTACTTC. Protein: CASSSAPGWETQYF. This chain connects TRBV5-1 to TRBJ2-5; no definite D call. The V gene lost 3 bases and the J gene lost 5 bases, with 14 bases spanning the gap. The CDR3 extends over 14 amino acids. CDR1 and CDR2 from the germline V gene are SGHRS and YFSETQ.